Listed below are T cell receptor beta chains from one sample, sequenced in a study of blood T cell repertoires in COVID-19. Sequencing used immunoSEQ multiplex PCR; TCRdb keeps in-frame clones, though not all of them. The data contain about 100,000 clones, over 70% of them seen just once; the ten biggest clones take up about 4.3%. The material sequenced was peripheral blood. The receptor set was obtained from a man in his 60s with acute or convalescent COVID-19. The CDR3 runs from the conserved cysteine through the conserved F or W. The size of a clone is reported for some rows only, either as once, few or many, or as a class for expanded clones.

abundance,v_gene,j_gene,CDR3aa
once,TRBV15,TRBJ2-5,CATSRGPQAQETQYF
.,TRBV7-3,TRBJ2-1,CASSWGLAGGKSSYNEQFF
.,TRBV27,TRBJ2-3,CASRRDTSTDTQYF
.,TRBV11-2,TRBJ1-1,CASSLVLSAEAFF
many,TRBV27,TRBJ2-7,CASSIRQGFYEQYF
.,TRBV7-2,TRBJ2-7,CASSFRVQGEQYF
once,TRBV5-4,TRBJ1-2,CASSEGTARGYTF
.,TRBV19,TRBJ2-1,CASSSWSSYNEQFF
.,TRBV11-3,TRBJ2-2,CASSYGLAGNTGELFF
.,TRBV6-2/TRBV6-3,TRBJ2-1,CASSSGGVDYNEQFF
.,TRBV6-2/TRBV6-3,TRBJ1-5,CASSWSSSNQPQHF
.,TRBV3-1/TRBV3-2,TRBJ1-5,CASSLLGSNQPQHF
few,TRBV12-3/TRBV12-4,TRBJ2-5,CASSSRGQTQYF
few,TRBV10-3,TRBJ2-2,CASSLRTGSSGELFF
.,TRBV28,TRBJ1-2,CASSSTGAYGYTF
.,TRBV5-1,TRBJ1-2,CASSLYYRGGYGYTF
.,TRBV5-4,TRBJ2-5,CASSLGQGARETQYF
.,TRBV25-1,TRBJ1-1,CASSLRGMNTEAFF
.,TRBV15,TRBJ2-1,CATSRDKGLASYNEQFF
.,TRBV19,TRBJ2-1,CASSIRPKTSGTNNEQFF
.,TRBV4-3,TRBJ2-7,CASSQGTSYEQYF
.,TRBV5-1,TRBJ2-7,CASSLVGGDYEQYF
.,TRBV6-1,TRBJ1-4,CASSESLSGREKLFF
.,TRBV29-1,TRBJ2-5,CSVESGTQYF
.,TRBV6-6,TRBJ2-3,CASSRQRLAGVLGATDTQYF
.,TRBV7-8,TRBJ1-3,CASSLEGGLGNTIYF
.,TRBV5-6,TRBJ1-1,CASSPDRSNMNTEAFF
few,TRBV7-9,TRBJ1-2,CASSPRQAAVAGYTF
.,TRBV7-9,TRBJ2-2,CASSTPGTGELFF
few,TRBV7-2,TRBJ1-5,CASSSQGYNQPQHF
.,TRBV7-9,TRBJ1-5,CASSLVGTGEQPQHF
medium-sized,TRBV7-2,TRBJ1-5,CASSSTTSSNQPQHF
.,TRBV6-2/TRBV6-3,TRBJ2-2,CASSYSRLAGGGTGELFF
.,TRBV20-1,TRBJ2-7,CSERLADEQYF
few,TRBV6-5,TRBJ1-2,CASSYHRQGGGYTF